Each of the 25 T cell receptor beta chains below was sequenced from the same sample in a study of cytomegalovirus exposure and HLA in healthy donors (dated by TCRdb to 2016 to 2017). Library generation was performed with the immunoSEQ multiplex PCR assay. The source is immuneACCESS, and TCRdb retained only in-frame sequences with V and J called. Part of the clones is not carried over; for the studies checked, unresolved V genes explain less than half of this, and the remainder is unexplained. For this sample the table gives around 70,000 clones, of which about 93% were detected only once. The ten largest make up about 2.1% of the sample. The sequencing sample was made of PBMCs. These receptors originate from a woman younger than 35 in good health and CMV-seropositive.

This chain uses TRBV7-6 with TRBJ1-1; 7 bases fit TRBD1. CDR1 SGHVS and CDR2 FNYEAQ come from the germline V gene. V lost 0 bases to trimming and J lost 4 bases; unmatched junction nucleotides: 2. The CDR3 sequence is 14 residues long. Written as DNA, the CDR3 is TGTGCCAGCAGCTTAGCAGGGGGCACCACTGAAGCTTTCTTT. This sequence encodes CASSLAGGTTEAFF. The variable domain in full, completed from reference TRBV7-6 and TRBJ1-1, reads GAGVSQSPRYKVTKRGQDVALRCDPISGHVSLYWYRQALGQGPEFLTYFNYEAQQDKSGLPNDRFSAERPEGSISTLTIQRTEQRDSAMYRCASSLAGGTTEAFFGQGTRLTVV.

This chain connects TRBV7-2 to TRBJ2-1; the D is unclear. This CDR3 is 13 amino acids long. Germline V gene lookup returns CDR1 SGHTA and CDR2 FQGNSA. The V and J ends lost 2 bases and 13 bases respectively, with 15 bases between them. The CDR3 is CASSLSPTMNQFF. CDR3 coding DNA: TGTGCCAGCAGCTTATCCCCCACAATGAATCAGTTCTTC. Variable domain in full (rest from reference TRBV7-2 and TRBJ2-1): GAGVSQSPSNKVTEKGKDVELRCDPISGHTALYWYRQSLGQGLEFLIYFQGNSAPDKSGLPSDRFSAERTGGSVSTLTIQRTQQEDSAVYLCASSLSPTMNQFFGPGTRLTVL.

This chain links TRBV19 with TRBJ1-1, with D perhaps TRBD1 (5 bases). Germline V gene lookup returns CDR1 LNHDA and CDR2 SQIVND (reference sequence). This CDR3 has 15 residues. The V and J ends lost 5 bases and 3 bases respectively, with 16 bases between them. This CDR3 reads CASSVTLGEDTEAFF. The CDR3 bases are TGTGCCAGTAGTGTAACCCTAGGGGAGGACACTGAAGCTTTCTTT.

The rearrangement links TRBV6-1 to TRBJ1-1, with 11 positions matching TRBD1. The CDR3 consists of 15 residues. Per germline, CDR1 MNHNS and CDR2 SASEGT. The junction had 9 bases not matched to a gene; V was cut back by 2 bases and J by 10 bases. The CDR3 sequence: CASSEYGGQGAGAFF. CDR3 DNA: TGTGCCAGCAGTGAATATGGAGGACAGGGGGCAGGAGCTTTCTTT.

The chain is built from TRBV11-2 and TRBJ1-1; D not resolved. Looked up from germline, CDR1 is SGHAT and CDR2 is FQNNGV. The V and J ends lost 2 bases and 1 base respectively, with 8 bases between them. This CDR3 comprises 14 residues. The chain's CDR3 is CASSLTQSNTEAFF. The CDR3 nucleotides are TGTGCCAGCAGCTTAACACAGTCGAACACTGAAGCTTTCTTT.

The CDR3 region has the DNA TGCGCCAGCAGCGACCGGGACAGGGAGGCCAAAAACATTCAGTACTTC. It is translated as CASSDRDREAKNIQYF. The J gene is TRBJ2-4, the V gene TRBV5-1; 9 bases fit TRBD1. Per the germline V gene, CDR1 is SGHRS and CDR2 is YFSETQ. The V gene end was trimmed by 4 bases and the J gene end by 1 base; junction bases not matched to a gene: 6. The CDR3 sequence is 16 residues long.

The rearrangement links TRBV30 to TRBJ1-2; tentative D call: TRBD1 (5 bases). The CDR3 spans 12 residues. Germline-derived CDR1 and CDR2 are GTSNPN and SVGIG (reference sequence). With 3 bases removed from V and 8 bases from J, the gap between germline ends came to 13 bases. The CDR3 coding sequence is TGTGCCTGGAGAGACAGAACCGGAGGCTACACCTTC. Amino acids: CAWRDRTGGYTF.

The chain has TRBV6-4 and TRBJ2-1, with a tentative D call TRBD2 (6 bases). The V gene lost 5 bases and the J gene lost 8 bases, with 13 bases spanning the gap. The CDR3 loop spans 13 amino acids. Germline lookup yields CDR1 MRHNA and CDR2 SNTAGT. The CDR3 DNA follows: TGTGCCAGCAGTAAGGACTACATCGATGAGCAGTTCTTC. Protein: CASSKDYIDEQFF.

This clone came up a few times. The gene calls are TRBV25-1 and TRBJ2-5; 8 bases are a match to TRBD1. CDR1 is MGHDK, CDR2 SYGVNS, per germline. This CDR3 is built from 14 residues. V shed 4 bases, J shed 3 bases, and the junction held 4 bases outside the gene matches. CDR3 region: CASSGMTGEETQYF. The CDR3 DNA follows: TGTGCCAGCAGTGGAATGACAGGGGAAGAGACCCAGTACTTC. The whole variable domain, remainder taken from reference TRBV25-1 and TRBJ2-5, is EADIYQTPRYLVIGTGKKITLECSQTMGHDKMYWYQQDPGMELHLIHYSYGVNSTEKGDLSSESTVSRIRTEHFPLTLESARPSHTSQYLCASSGMTGEETQYFGPGTRLLVL.

This clone was counted a single time. The rearrangement links TRBV10-2 to TRBJ2-5, with no clear D. The CDR3 sequence is 14 residues long. V shed 8 bases and J shed 2 bases, with 15 bases lying between them. CDR1 WSHSY and CDR2 SAAADI come from the germline V gene. The CDR3 reads CASRRGTEQETQYF. In DNA form, the CDR3 reads TGCGCCAGCCGTCGTGGAACAGAACAAGAGACCCAGTACTTC.

This chain's CDR3 is CASSISGYSNQPQHF. The CDR3 coding sequence is TGTGCCAGTAGTATTTCAGGATATAGCAATCAGCCCCAGCATTTT. The V and J genes are TRBV19 and TRBJ1-5; no definite D call. CDR1 is LNHDA and CDR2 is SQIVND in the germline V gene (reference sequence). V lost 3 bases to trimming and J lost 0 bases, with 9 bases between them. The CDR3 has 15 amino acids.

The chain couples TRBV7-9 to TRBJ2-1; TRBD2 matches 8 bases. This CDR3 spans 16 amino acids. The germline V gene encodes CDR1 SEHNR and CDR2 FQNEAQ (reference sequence). V dropped 1 base and J dropped 5; count of bases not matched to a gene: 7. The DNA of the CDR3 is TGTGCCAGCAGCTTAGTCGCGGGAGGTACCCACAATGAGCAGTTCTTC. Translating it yields CASSLVAGGTHNEQFF.

The rearrangement uses TRBV5-4 and TRBJ1-4; perhaps TRBD1 as D (5 bases). The V gene lost 4 bases and the J gene lost 6 bases, with 10 bases spanning the gap. The CDR3 extends over 13 amino acids. Per the germline V gene, CDR1 is SGHNT and CDR2 is YYREEE (reference sequence). CDR3 DNA: TGTGCCAGCAGCCACCCGGGGGATGAAAAACTGTTTTTT. Translating gives CASSHPGDEKLFF.

The chain carries TRBV19 and TRBJ1-2; a weak D match, TRBD1 (6 bases). Per the germline V gene, CDR1 is LNHDA and CDR2 is SQIVND (reference sequence). V lost 3 bases, J lost 0 bases, and 11 bases lay in between. The CDR3 is made up of 15 amino acids. CDR3 amino acids: CASSIAGESNYGYTF. CDR3 DNA: TGTGCCAGTAGTATTGCAGGGGAATCTAACTATGGCTACACCTTC.

This sequence joins TRBV9 and TRBJ1-3; 7 bases agree with TRBD1. Germline V gene lookup returns CDR1 SGDLS and CDR2 YYNGEE. This CDR3 contains 18 residues. J gave up 9 bases and V 0 bases, and 18 bases lay outside the gene matches. The CDR3 DNA is TGTGCCAGCAGCGTAGACCTCCAAGGGGCAGGGGGGTTTAGCACCATATATTTT. This codes for CASSVDLQGAGGFSTIYF.

The chain is built from TRBV5-6 and TRBJ1-1; a possible D gene is TRBD1 (5 bases). The CDR3 length is 16 residues. CDR1 is SGHDT, CDR2 YYEEEE, per germline. The V end lost 0 bases, the J end lost 0 bases, and 12 bases lay between the germline ends. This CDR3 reads CASSLAGTFMNTEAFF. CDR3 nucleotides: TGTGCCAGCAGCTTGGCCGGGACTTTCATGAACACTGAAGCTTTCTTT. The full variable domain, its missing parts supplied by reference TRBV5-6 and TRBJ1-1, is DAGVTQSPTHLIKTRGQQVTLRCSPKSGHDTVSWYQQALGQGPQFIFQYYEEEERQRGNFPDRFSGHQFPNYSSELNVNALLLGDSALYLCASSLAGTFMNTEAFFGQGTRLTVV.

In its sample, this clone was seen many times. The genes are TRBV28 and TRBJ2-1; 12 bases fit TRBD2. Germline CDR1 MDHEN, CDR2 SYDVKM. With 3 bases clipped from V and 3 bases from J, the junction kept 3 bases outside the gene matches. There are 16 residues in the CDR3. CDR3 coding DNA: TGTGCCAGCAGTTTGCTAGCGGGAGGGGACTACAATGAGCAGTTCTTC. Protein: CASSLLAGGDYNEQFF.

Remarks on this clone: The same CDR3 is also encoded by other DNA sequences in this sample. In nucleotides, the CDR3 is TGTGCCAGCAGTGAAGGAGATTACGAGCAGTACTTC. Translated: CASSEGDYEQYF. V and J are TRBV6-1 and TRBJ2-7; D is unresolved. CDR1 and CDR2 (germline): MNHNS, SASEGT. This CDR3 is 12 amino acids long. V shed 1 base and J shed 4 bases, with 5 bases lying between them.

This clone was observed a handful of times. The chain uses TRBV6-4 and TRBJ1-1, with D uncertain. CDR3 length: 15 residues. Germline-derived CDR1 and CDR2 are MRHNA and SNTAGT. V lost 4 bases and J 4 bases, leaving 16 bases between the germline ends. CDR3 sequence reads: CASSASGNSGTEAFF. CDR3 nucleotides: TGTGCCAGCAGTGCTTCCGGGAATTCAGGCACTGAAGCTTTCTTT.

This clone occurred once. This chain links TRBV19 with TRBJ2-3, with D unclear. There are 13 residues in the CDR3. From germline, CDR1 is LNHDA and CDR2 SQIVND (reference sequence). V was clipped by 1 base and J by 1 base, with 3 bases between them. Here the CDR3 reads CASSIGGTDTQYF. The CDR3 coding sequence is TGTGCCAGTAGTATAGGAGGCACAGATACGCAGTATTTT.

This clone was seen only a few times. The V gene is TRBV6-1, the J gene TRBJ1-3; D is unresolved. The CDR3 loop spans 12 amino acids. Germline loops: CDR1 MNHNS, CDR2 SASEGT. V was cut by 8 bases and J by 0 bases, with 5 bases left in between. CDR3 nucleotides: TGTGCCAGCCACTCCTCTGGAAACACCATATATTTT. This gives the protein CASHSSGNTIYF.

This sequence joins TRBV9 and TRBJ2-2; 12 positions agree with TRBD2. The V segment lost 4 bases and the J segment 6 bases; nucleotides outside the gene matches: 10. CDR1 and CDR2 from the germline V gene are SGDLS and YYNGEE. CDR3 length equals 17 residues. CDR3 sequence (DNA): TGTGCCAGCAGCCCACGGACTAGCGGGGCCCAGCCCGGGGAGCTGTTTTTT. Translating it yields CASSPRTSGAQPGELFF.

The chain recombines TRBV4-3 with TRBJ2-2; 9 bases agree with TRBD1. The V gene's germline CDR1 is LGHNA and CDR2 YSLEER. The CDR3 spans 16 residues. Trimming took 4 bases from V and 4 from J; bases not matched to a gene: 7. CDR3 nucleotide sequence: TGCGCCAGCAGCCCCGGGACAGGGAGGGCCACCGGGGAGCTGTTTTTT. Protein sequence: CASSPGTGRATGELFF.

The chain has TRBV5-4 and TRBJ1-5; D may be TRBD1 (5 bases). This CDR3 contains 16 residues. Germline V gene sequence: CDR1 SGHNT, CDR2 YYREEE (reference sequence). V lost 1 base and J 1 base, leaving 12 bases between the germline ends. CDR3 sequence: CASSLFAGMSNQPQHF. CDR3 DNA sequence: TGTGCCAGCAGCTTGTTTGCAGGGATGAGCAATCAGCCCCAGCATTTT.

V usage is TRBV7-2 and J usage is TRBJ1-2; 9 bases agree with TRBD1. V trimming: 4 bases; J trimming: 8 bases; junction bases outside the gene matches: 2. Germline values: CDR1 SGHTA, CDR2 FQGNSA. This CDR3 spans 12 amino acids. CDR3 sequence (DNA): TGTGCCAGCAGCTGGGACAGGGTCGGCTACACCTTC. This gives the protein CASSWDRVGYTF.